These T cell receptor beta chains were read from a single sample in a study of T cell responses to AZD1222 COVID-19 vaccine. TCRdb keeps only in-frame clones here, not all; method: immunoSEQ multiplex PCR. This sample has approximately 160,000 clones, with approximately 90% found just once. The material was peripheral blood, obtained on day 0 of AZD1222 vaccination. The receptor set was obtained from an adult in good health. Each CDR3 is given with its conserved first and last residue. Fields, in order: J gene, clone size, D gene, V gene, CDR3 DNA, CDR3 protein. The D gene is left open where the match is weak. Only some rows state a clone size, as once, few, many or a class for expanded clones.

j_gene: TRBJ1-2
abundance: .
d_gene: .
v_gene: TRBV4-2
CDR3nt: TGTGCCAGCAGCCAAGATCTTATCGGGACTCTAGTTAACTATGGCTACACCTTC
CDR3aa: CASSQDLIGTLVNYGYTF

j_gene: TRBJ1-1
abundance: .
d_gene: .
v_gene: TRBV6-5
CDR3nt: TGTGCCAGCAGTTACCCAGGGATGAACACTGAAGCTTTCTTT
CDR3aa: CASSYPGMNTEAFF

j_gene: TRBJ1-5
abundance: .
d_gene: .
v_gene: TRBV19
CDR3nt: TGTGCCAGTATTAGCAACAGCAATCAGCCCCAGCATTTT
CDR3aa: CASISNSNQPQHF

j_gene: TRBJ2-2
abundance: once
d_gene: .
v_gene: TRBV5-3
CDR3nt: TGTGCCCTACCTCTCGGGTCGTCGAACACCGGGGAGCTGTTTTTT
CDR3aa: CALPLGSSNTGELFF

j_gene: TRBJ1-1
abundance: .
d_gene: .
v_gene: TRBV6-5
CDR3nt: TGTGCCAGCAGGGCCTCCAGGGACACTGAAGCTTTCTTT
CDR3aa: CASRASRDTEAFF

j_gene: TRBJ1-2
abundance: .
d_gene: .
v_gene: TRBV6-5
CDR3nt: TGTGCCAGCAGTCCCGGACAGAACTATGGCTACACCTTC
CDR3aa: CASSPGQNYGYTF

j_gene: TRBJ2-7
abundance: .
d_gene: .
v_gene: TRBV7-2
CDR3nt: TGTGCCAGCAGCCCCCGACAGGGGACTAGATACGAGCAGTACTTC
CDR3aa: CASSPRQGTRYEQYF

j_gene: TRBJ2-5
abundance: .
d_gene: TRBD2
v_gene: TRBV6-6
CDR3nt: TGTGCCAGCAGTTATTCCGGGGGGCAAGAGACCCAGTACTTC
CDR3aa: CASSYSGGQETQYF

j_gene: TRBJ2-3
abundance: .
d_gene: TRBD1
v_gene: TRBV3-1/TRBV3-2
CDR3nt: TGTGCCAGCAGCCGAACAGCAGGGGGACGCACAGATACGCAGTATTTT
CDR3aa: CASSRTAGGRTDTQYF

j_gene: TRBJ2-2
abundance: once
d_gene: .
v_gene: TRBV6-4
CDR3nt: TGTGCCAGCGCGGGACAAAACACCGGGGAGCTGTTTTTT
CDR3aa: CASAGQNTGELFF

j_gene: TRBJ1-6
abundance: .
d_gene: .
v_gene: TRBV18
CDR3nt: TGTGCCAGCTCACCACCGAGAGGTCAGAATTCACCCCTCCACTTT
CDR3aa: CASSPPRGQNSPLHF

j_gene: TRBJ2-7
abundance: .
d_gene: .
v_gene: TRBV7-6
CDR3nt: TGTGCCAGCAGCTGGCAACAAACGGCCCCTAACCCTGCCTACGAGCAGTACTTC
CDR3aa: CASSWQQTAPNPAYEQYF

j_gene: TRBJ1-6
abundance: .
d_gene: TRBD1
v_gene: TRBV12-3/TRBV12-4
CDR3nt: TGTGCCAGCAGAAGGGGACAGGGCTCCCTCCACTTT
CDR3aa: CASRRGQGSLHF

j_gene: TRBJ1-6
abundance: .
d_gene: .
v_gene: TRBV27
CDR3nt: TGTGCCAGCAGTTTAGAGTGGGGGGGGACCCTCCACTTT
CDR3aa: CASSLEWGGTLHF

j_gene: TRBJ2-3
abundance: .
d_gene: TRBD2
v_gene: TRBV11-2
CDR3nt: TGTGCCAGCAGCTTCAGGACCGGGACTACCCCAACGGATACGCAGTATTTT
CDR3aa: CASSFRTGTTPTDTQYF

j_gene: TRBJ1-3
abundance: .
d_gene: .
v_gene: TRBV4-3
CDR3nt: TGCGCCAGCAGCCAAATGTTAGGGATCTCTGGAAACACCATATATTTT
CDR3aa: CASSQMLGISGNTIYF

j_gene: TRBJ1-5
abundance: .
d_gene: TRBD1
v_gene: TRBV11-2
CDR3nt: TGTGCCAGCAGCTTTGACAGGGATCAGCCCCAGCATTTT
CDR3aa: CASSFDRDQPQHF

j_gene: TRBJ2-1
abundance: .
d_gene: .
v_gene: TRBV29-1
CDR3nt: TGCAGCGTTGAAGATCAACGGACATACAATGAGCAGTTCTTC
CDR3aa: CSVEDQRTYNEQFF

j_gene: TRBJ2-5
abundance: .
d_gene: .
v_gene: TRBV7-9
CDR3nt: TGTGCCAGCAGCCCCATGGTCGGGGTAAAGTATGAGACCCAGTACTTC
CDR3aa: CASSPMVGVKYETQYF

j_gene: TRBJ2-3
abundance: .
d_gene: TRBD2
v_gene: TRBV5-1
CDR3nt: TGCGCCAGCAGCTCAACTAGCGGGGGAGATACGCAGTATTTT
CDR3aa: CASSSTSGGDTQYF

j_gene: TRBJ2-1
abundance: .
d_gene: .
v_gene: TRBV19
CDR3nt: TGTGCCAGTAGTAGCCACAGGGATAGTGAGCAGTTCTTC
CDR3aa: CASSSHRDSEQFF

j_gene: TRBJ2-7
abundance: .
d_gene: TRBD1
v_gene: TRBV6-2/TRBV6-3
CDR3nt: TGTGCCAGCAGTTACTCGAGGGGACAGACCTACGAGCAGTACTTC
CDR3aa: CASSYSRGQTYEQYF

j_gene: TRBJ1-4
abundance: .
d_gene: .
v_gene: TRBV6-5
CDR3nt: TGTGCCAGCAGTTACTCCCCGGTAGGGGTGGGGGAAAAACTGTTTTTT
CDR3aa: CASSYSPVGVGEKLFF

j_gene: TRBJ2-7
abundance: .
d_gene: .
v_gene: TRBV20-1
CDR3nt: TGCAGTGCCTCCAGAGGGGGCGAGCAGTACTTC
CDR3aa: CSASRGGEQYF

j_gene: TRBJ2-1
abundance: .
d_gene: .
v_gene: TRBV5-1
CDR3nt: TGCGCCAGCAGCGACCAATTGTTGAACAATGAGCAGTTCTTC
CDR3aa: CASSDQLLNNEQFF

j_gene: TRBJ2-3
abundance: .
d_gene: .
v_gene: TRBV3-1/TRBV3-2
CDR3nt: TGTGCCAGCAGCCCAGGGGCGGGGAGGGCAGATACGCAGTATTTT
CDR3aa: CASSPGAGRADTQYF

j_gene: TRBJ1-1
abundance: .
d_gene: .
v_gene: TRBV7-9
CDR3nt: TGTGCCAGCAGCTTAGATAGGTTGGGGTCTGAAGCTTTCTTT
CDR3aa: CASSLDRLGSEAFF

j_gene: TRBJ1-5
abundance: .
d_gene: .
v_gene: TRBV5-4
CDR3nt: TGTGCCAGCAGCCGTGACCCGAGCAATCAGCCCCAGCATTTT
CDR3aa: CASSRDPSNQPQHF

j_gene: TRBJ1-4
abundance: .
d_gene: TRBD1
v_gene: TRBV6-5
CDR3nt: TGTGCCAGCAGGGCGACAGGGAGTAATGAAAAACTGTTTTTT
CDR3aa: CASRATGSNEKLFF